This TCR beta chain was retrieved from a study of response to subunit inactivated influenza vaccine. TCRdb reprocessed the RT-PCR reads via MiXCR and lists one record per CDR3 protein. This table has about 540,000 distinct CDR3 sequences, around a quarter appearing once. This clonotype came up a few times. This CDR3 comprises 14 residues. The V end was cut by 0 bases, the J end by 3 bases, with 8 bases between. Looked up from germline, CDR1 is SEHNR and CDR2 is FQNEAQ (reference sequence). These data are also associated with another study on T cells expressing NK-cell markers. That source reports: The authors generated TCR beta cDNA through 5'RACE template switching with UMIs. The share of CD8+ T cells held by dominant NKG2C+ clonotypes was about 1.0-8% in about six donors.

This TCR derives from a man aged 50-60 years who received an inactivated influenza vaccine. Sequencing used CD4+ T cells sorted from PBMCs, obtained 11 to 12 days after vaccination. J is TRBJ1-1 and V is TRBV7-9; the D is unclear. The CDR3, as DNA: TGTGCCAGCAGCTTAGCGCTCCGGGACACTGAAGCTTTCTTT. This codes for CASSLALRDTEAFF.